One TCR beta chain is described in this entry. No antigen is known for it. Time point denoted: week 11, during vaccination. Each dose of the vaccine consisted of 300 ug of mutant IDH1 20-mer peptide, with topical imiquimod. This CDR3 region has 15 residues. CDR1 and CDR2 (germline): SNHLY, FYNNEI. Trimming stripped 6 bases from V and 2 bases from J, with 15 bases between. These data come from a study of a mutant IDH1 vaccine in newly diagnosed glioma. Repertoires were generated with immunoSEQ multiplex PCR, while TCRdb's copy carries only in-frame clones and drops some. Of roughly 130,000 clones listed, roughly 77% are singletons.

The sample consisted of PBMCs, taken from a glioma patient whose treatment included an IDH1 peptide vaccine. The clonotype comes from a man aged 40-49 years with glioma. This chain uses TRBV2 with TRBJ2-3; no clear D gene. In nucleotides, the CDR3 is TGTGCCAGCAGCGAGCGCAGGTCCGCCACAGATACGCAGTATTTT. It yields the protein CASSERRSATDTQYF.